A selection of T cell receptor beta chains follows, all from one sample in a study of metastatic and nonmetastatic thyroid tumors. With MiXCR, TCRdb called clones anew from the PCR reads. The profile shows some 42,000 clones, around 28% of them singletons. The specimen sequenced was blood. Every receptor here comes from a male donor with papillary thyroid cancer or a benign thyroid nodule (not recorded which). Some clones in this sample may be carry-over from other donors' samples. The CDR3 runs from the conserved cysteine through the conserved F or W. Fields, in order: V gene, D gene, clone size, J gene, CDR3 DNA, CDR3 protein. D genes are given only for firm matches. Clone size is not always given. Where it is, it says once, few, many or a class for expanded clones.

v_call: TRBV6-1; d_call: NA; clone_size: many; j_call: TRBJ2-1; cdr3_nt: TGTGCCAGCAGTGAGGTAGCTAGTACAAACAATGAGCAGTTCTTC; cdr3_aa: CASSEVASTNNEQFF
v_call: TRBV6-5; d_call: NA; clone_size: few; j_call: TRBJ1-3; cdr3_nt: TGTGCCAGCAGTTACTCGGGACATGGAAACACCATATATTTT; cdr3_aa: CASSYSGHGNTIYF
v_call: TRBV2; d_call: TRBD2; clone_size: NA; j_call: TRBJ2-7; cdr3_nt: TGTGCCAGCAGTGAAAGTGTAGCGGGGGCATCCTACGAGCAGTACTTC; cdr3_aa: CASSESVAGASYEQYF
v_call: TRBV5-1; d_call: NA; clone_size: few; j_call: TRBJ1-1; cdr3_nt: TGCGCCAGCAGCCCGAACAGGGCTACGAACACTGAAGCTTTCTTT; cdr3_aa: CASSPNRATNTEAFF
v_call: TRBV6-5; d_call: TRBD2; clone_size: few; j_call: TRBJ2-7; cdr3_nt: TGTGCCAGCAGTTCAGAAACTAGCGGATACGAGCAGTACTTC; cdr3_aa: CASSSETSGYEQYF
v_call: TRBV28; d_call: TRBD1; clone_size: medium-sized; j_call: TRBJ2-7; cdr3_nt: TGTGCCAGCACCCAGACAACCGGGACAGGGTACTACGAGCAGTACTTC; cdr3_aa: CASTQTTGTGYYEQYF
v_call: TRBV6-1; d_call: NA; clone_size: few; j_call: TRBJ1-6; cdr3_nt: TGTGCCAGCAACCCGGGGCCTGGGAATTCACCCCTCCACTTT; cdr3_aa: CASNPGPGNSPLHF
v_call: TRBV11-2; d_call: NA; clone_size: many; j_call: TRBJ1-1; cdr3_nt: TGTGCCAGCAGACCCCTCGGGGGGGGAGGAGCTTTCTTT; cdr3_aa: CASRPLGGGGAFF
v_call: TRBV6-2/TRBV6-3; d_call: NA; clone_size: many; j_call: TRBJ1-2; cdr3_nt: TGTGCCAGCAGTTCCTCCGGGGGCATAACCGGCTACACCTTC; cdr3_aa: CASSSSGGITGYTF
v_call: TRBV24-1; d_call: NA; clone_size: many; j_call: TRBJ2-2; cdr3_nt: TGTGCCACCAGTGATTTGCAGTACACCGGGGAGCTGTTTTTT; cdr3_aa: CATSDLQYTGELFF
v_call: TRBV29-1; d_call: NA; clone_size: few; j_call: TRBJ1-1; cdr3_nt: TGCAGCGTTGCGGCAGGGGAGGCCACTGAAGCTTTCTTT; cdr3_aa: CSVAAGEATEAFF
v_call: TRBV19; d_call: NA; clone_size: many; j_call: TRBJ2-1; cdr3_nt: TGTGCCAGTAGTCTTGGGCCCCGCAATGAGCAGTTCTTC; cdr3_aa: CASSLGPRNEQFF
v_call: TRBV18; d_call: NA; clone_size: NA; j_call: TRBJ1-5; cdr3_nt: TGTGCCAGCTCACCAGGGCAGGAGTATAGCAATCAGCCCCAGCATTTT; cdr3_aa: CASSPGQEYSNQPQHF
v_call: TRBV28; d_call: NA; clone_size: few; j_call: TRBJ2-2; cdr3_nt: TGTGCCAGCAGAGTAGGGCGGACCGGGGAGCTGTTTTTT; cdr3_aa: CASRVGRTGELFF
v_call: TRBV11-1; d_call: TRBD2; clone_size: NA; j_call: TRBJ2-2; cdr3_nt: TGTGCCAGCAGCTCCTCCGTCCGACTAGCGGTTCCCGGGGAGCTGTTTTTT; cdr3_aa: CASSSSVRLAVPGELFF
v_call: TRBV12-3/TRBV12-4; d_call: NA; clone_size: NA; j_call: TRBJ2-1; cdr3_nt: TGTGCCAGCAGTTTAGCGGGAGGCCGAAATGAGCAGTTCTTC; cdr3_aa: CASSLAGGRNEQFF
v_call: TRBV6-5; d_call: NA; clone_size: NA; j_call: TRBJ2-2; cdr3_nt: TGTGCCAGCAGATACACAAACAACTGGGATCTGTTTTTT; cdr3_aa: CASRYTNNWDLFF
v_call: TRBV6-4; d_call: NA; clone_size: NA; j_call: TRBJ1-6; cdr3_nt: TGTGCCAGCCCCGACTTCTCCAGCTCCTATAATTCACCCCTCCACTTT; cdr3_aa: CASPDFSSSYNSPLHF
v_call: TRBV19; d_call: NA; clone_size: many; j_call: TRBJ1-5; cdr3_nt: TGTGCCAGTACAGGGCTCAATCAGCCCCAGCATTTT; cdr3_aa: CASTGLNQPQHF
v_call: TRBV18; d_call: TRBD1; clone_size: NA; j_call: TRBJ1-2; cdr3_nt: TGTGCCAGCTCACGTCCGGGACAGGGCTACTATGGCTACACCTTC; cdr3_aa: CASSRPGQGYYGYTF
v_call: TRBV24-1; d_call: TRBD1; clone_size: few; j_call: TRBJ2-1; cdr3_nt: TGTGCCACCAGTGATGACAGGGGGCGCGGATCCTACAATGAGCAGTTCTTC; cdr3_aa: CATSDDRGRGSYNEQFF
v_call: TRBV11-2; d_call: NA; clone_size: NA; j_call: TRBJ1-2; cdr3_nt: TGTGCCAGCAGCCCAGGGACGGCGAACTATGGCTACACCTTC; cdr3_aa: CASSPGTANYGYTF
v_call: TRBV6-6; d_call: TRBD1; clone_size: few; j_call: TRBJ1-4; cdr3_nt: TGTGCCAGCAGTTACGCGGGACAGGGTAATGAAAAACTGTTTTTT; cdr3_aa: CASSYAGQGNEKLFF
v_call: TRBV20-1; d_call: NA; clone_size: once; j_call: TRBJ2-5; cdr3_nt: TGCAGTGCTAGTTTGGATTACCGAAGGCAAGAGACCCAGTACTTC; cdr3_aa: CSASLDYRRQETQYF
v_call: TRBV6-5; d_call: NA; clone_size: few; j_call: TRBJ1-2; cdr3_nt: TGTGCCAGCAGTTACGGGGGGCCCGGGAGGGGTGGCTACACCTTC; cdr3_aa: CASSYGGPGRGGYTF
v_call: TRBV19; d_call: NA; clone_size: NA; j_call: TRBJ2-7; cdr3_nt: TGTGCCAGTAGTATAATACATGACGAAACCTACGAGCAGTACTTC; cdr3_aa: CASSIIHDETYEQYF
v_call: TRBV14; d_call: NA; clone_size: many; j_call: TRBJ2-1; cdr3_nt: TGTGCCAGCAGCCTAAGGGGTGAGCAGTTCTTC; cdr3_aa: CASSLRGEQFF
v_call: TRBV6-1; d_call: NA; clone_size: NA; j_call: TRBJ2-2; cdr3_nt: TGTGCCAGCACCGAGTCCACCGGGGAGCTGTTTTTT; cdr3_aa: CASTESTGELFF
v_call: TRBV6-1; d_call: TRBD1; clone_size: medium-sized; j_call: TRBJ1-2; cdr3_nt: TGTGCCAGCAGTGATCAGGGGGCGCTTGGCTACACCTTC; cdr3_aa: CASSDQGALGYTF
v_call: TRBV14; d_call: TRBD1; clone_size: once; j_call: TRBJ1-6; cdr3_nt: TGTGCCAGCAGCCCACTAGACAGGGTGACTTCACCCCTCCACTTT; cdr3_aa: CASSPLDRVTSPLHF
v_call: TRBV3-1; d_call: NA; clone_size: NA; j_call: TRBJ1-1; cdr3_nt: TGTGCCAGCAGCCGTATGAACACTGAAGCTTTCTTT; cdr3_aa: CASSRMNTEAFF
v_call: TRBV6-5; d_call: NA; clone_size: NA; j_call: TRBJ2-6; cdr3_nt: TGTGCCATCAGTTTCGTGTCTGGGTCCAACGTCCTGACTTTC; cdr3_aa: CAISFVSGSNVLTF
v_call: TRBV20-1; d_call: NA; clone_size: NA; j_call: TRBJ2-7; cdr3_nt: TGCAGTGCTGGGACCTCTCAGGAGCAGTACTTC; cdr3_aa: CSAGTSQEQYF
v_call: TRBV6-1; d_call: NA; clone_size: NA; j_call: TRBJ2-5; cdr3_nt: TGTGCCAGCAGCTCATCAGAGACCCAGTACTTC; cdr3_aa: CASSSSETQYF
v_call: TRBV20-1; d_call: TRBD1; clone_size: NA; j_call: TRBJ1-2; cdr3_nt: TGCAGTGCTAGAGATTGGGTGGACAGGTGGCCCCACTATGGCTACACCTTC; cdr3_aa: CSARDWVDRWPHYGYTF
v_call: TRBV20-1; d_call: TRBD2; clone_size: NA; j_call: TRBJ2-1; cdr3_nt: TGCAGTGCTAGAAAACTACTAGCGGGAGACGGCAATGAGCAGTTCTTC; cdr3_aa: CSARKLLAGDGNEQFF
v_call: TRBV11-2; d_call: NA; clone_size: once; j_call: TRBJ1-2; cdr3_nt: TGTGCCAGCAGCCTAAACATTGCCCCCGGGACAAACTACGGCTACACCTTC; cdr3_aa: CASSLNIAPGTNYGYTF
v_call: TRBV18; d_call: NA; clone_size: NA; j_call: TRBJ1-5; cdr3_nt: TGTGCCAGCTCTCCACCGAGGAGACAGCGTTATCAGCCCCAGCATTTT; cdr3_aa: CASSPPRRQRYQPQHF
v_call: TRBV6-2/TRBV6-3; d_call: NA; clone_size: few; j_call: TRBJ2-6; cdr3_nt: TGTGCCAGCAGTTCACTTACTGGGGCCAACGTCCTGACTTTC; cdr3_aa: CASSSLTGANVLTF
v_call: TRBV20-1; d_call: NA; clone_size: few; j_call: TRBJ2-6; cdr3_nt: TGCAGTGCCCCCTTTGGCCCGGGGTTCCCTGGGGCCAACGTCCTGACTTTC; cdr3_aa: CSAPFGPGFPGANVLTF
v_call: TRBV20-1; d_call: TRBD2; clone_size: NA; j_call: TRBJ2-1; cdr3_nt: TGCAGTGTGTCGACCGGGACTAGCGGATACAATGAGCAGTTCTTC; cdr3_aa: CSVSTGTSGYNEQFF